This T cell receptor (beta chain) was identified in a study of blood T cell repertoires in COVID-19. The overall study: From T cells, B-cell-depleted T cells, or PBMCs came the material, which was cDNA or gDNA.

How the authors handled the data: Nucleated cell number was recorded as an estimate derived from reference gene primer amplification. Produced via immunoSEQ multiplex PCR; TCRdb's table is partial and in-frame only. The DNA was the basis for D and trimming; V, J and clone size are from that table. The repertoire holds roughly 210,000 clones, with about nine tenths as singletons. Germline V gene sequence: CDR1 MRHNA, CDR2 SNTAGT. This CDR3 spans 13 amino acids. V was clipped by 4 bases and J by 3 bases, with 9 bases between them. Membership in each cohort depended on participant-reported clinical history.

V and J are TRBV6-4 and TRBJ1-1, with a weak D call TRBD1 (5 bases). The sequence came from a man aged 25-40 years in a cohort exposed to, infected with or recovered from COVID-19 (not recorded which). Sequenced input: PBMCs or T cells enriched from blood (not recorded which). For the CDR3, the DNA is TGTGCCAGCAGTGCTCAGGGCGACACTGAAGCTTTCTTT. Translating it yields CASSAQGDTEAFF.